This paragraph reports one T cell receptor beta chain. This record belongs to a study of blood T cell repertoires in COVID-19. Study-wide context: Collection of acute and convalescent COVID-19 samples took place in the United States, Italy and Spain. PBMCs, B-cell-depleted T cells, or T cells were the source of the cDNA or gDNA that made up the material.

As originally analysed: For nucleated cells, counts were estimated from reference gene primer amplification. The method was immunoSEQ multiplex PCR; TCRdb's version includes in-frame clones alone and lacks a portion of them. V and J calls and clone size follow that table, whereas D and trimming were derived from the DNA. The sample lists 90,000 to 120,000 clones, 70% to 90% seen once, with 6.8% in the top ten. The sample consisted of peripheral blood. The sequence was obtained from a man aged 45-65 years with active or convalescent COVID-19.

The CDR3 sequence: CASSFGSRGQQPQHF. The CDR3, as DNA: TGTGCCAGCAGCTTCGGAAGCAGGGGGCAACAGCCCCAGCATTTT. The chain employs TRBV11-3 and TRBJ1-5; 8 nucleotides align to TRBD1. Per the germline V gene, CDR1 is SGHNT and CDR2 is YENEEA. V dropped 3 bases and J dropped 7; count of bases not matched to a gene: 8. The CDR3 consists of 15 residues.